This T cell receptor (beta chain) was captured by sequencing in a study of post-analysis software for immune sequencing data. Study as a whole: Clinical courses comprised relapsing-remitting, secondary progressive and progressive-relapsing multiple sclerosis. Findings and caveats of the study: TRBV5-6, TRBV5-1 and TRBV20-1 belonged to a set of roughly 5 TRBV segments that were more frequent in patients than controls.

In germline, CDR1 is KGHSH, CDR2 LQKENI. Trimming took 10 bases from V and 0 from J, leaving 11 bases between them. The CDR3 runs 13 residues. Included in the TCR beta cDNA libraries were unique molecular identifiers. TCRdb processed the PCR reads anew with MiXCR; each CDR3 protein has one entry. The table lists roughly 730,000 distinct CDR3 sequences, 30% of them singletons. This clonotype was counted between two and nine times. Its antigen is as yet unknown. The chain recombines TRBV18 with TRBJ2-3; D not certain. The TCR comes from a girl aged 10-17 years with multiple sclerosis. Sequenced material: blood. DNA of the CDR3: TGTGCCACGACCAGTCCCAGCACAGATACGCAGTATTTT. Its translation: CATTSPSTDTQYF.